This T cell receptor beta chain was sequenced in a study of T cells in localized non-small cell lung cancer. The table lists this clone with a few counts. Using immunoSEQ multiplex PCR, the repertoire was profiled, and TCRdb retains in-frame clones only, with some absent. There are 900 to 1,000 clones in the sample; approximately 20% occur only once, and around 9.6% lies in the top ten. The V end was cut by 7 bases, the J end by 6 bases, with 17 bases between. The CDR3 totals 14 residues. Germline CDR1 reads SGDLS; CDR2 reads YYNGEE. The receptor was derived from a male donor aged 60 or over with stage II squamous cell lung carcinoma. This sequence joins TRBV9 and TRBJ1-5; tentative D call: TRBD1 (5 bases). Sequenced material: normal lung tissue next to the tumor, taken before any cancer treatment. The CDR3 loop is CASRGGGSSQPQHF. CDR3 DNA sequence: TGTGCCAGCCGGGGCGGAGGGTCGAGTCAGCCCCAGCATTTT.